Here is one T cell receptor (beta chain) with its context. This clone appeared a few times. Its target antigen remains unknown. The input lacks base qualities; no much larger clone sits a single base away. These data belong to a study of shared clonotypes between healthy human individuals (dated by TCRdb to 2019 to 2021). Regarding the study in general: A couple of women and a few men aged 18 to 49 years were included in the cohort. Per donor, three plates each were used for CD4 naive and CD4 memory, two for CD8 naive, and one for CD8 memory. To estimate repertoire size and how much clonotypes are shared between individuals, the study performed deep sequencing of blood TCR repertoires from five healthy adults. Different laboratories and diverse techniques were used to prepare libraries and sequence TCR repertoires, to increase sequencing depth and limit assay-specific biases. Per donor, leukapheresis produced somewhere between about 0.8 and 9 billion PBMCs.

On the study overall, not on this receptor specifically: Because the study included a small number of donors, the genetic and exposure-history diversity represented was limited. Sampling was restricted to blood, and TCR repertoires in tissues likely differ from the TCR repertoires found in blood. About 5% of naive CD4, 3.5% of naive CD8, approximately 2.2% of memory CD4, and approximately 0.39% of memory CD8 clonotypes were shared across a few donors. Pairwise subsampling indicated that sequencing depth was expected to affect the degree of clonotype sharing among donors. Larger estimated clonotype richness was generally found for naive subsets than for memory subsets. Compared with non-shared clonotypes, clonotypes shared by all four sorted-subset donors had higher generation probabilities. Incomplete sequencing was indicated by rarefaction of sorted-subset datasets, despite the large sequencing depth.

Using the deep immunoSEQ assay, multiplex PCR amplified TCR CDR3 regions from genomic DNA. Extracted genomic DNA from each cell subset was distributed evenly across all wells of several immunoSEQ 96-well plates, and each plate was treated as a replicate. For sorted subsets, approximately 210 ng genomic DNA, equal to some 30,000 T cell genomes, was loaded into each replicate PCR. Purified libraries were measured with a Qubit 3.0 fluorometer, size-checked on a Bioanalyzer 2100, and measured again with the KAPA Library Quantification kit. Each immunoSEQ 96-well plate was sequenced on its own single-read 150-cycle Illumina NextSeq 550 flow cell. The paper's data handling went like this. Because the immunoSEQ output included only junctional sequences and no quality scores, the filtering could not be the same as the filtering used for full-length reads. Sequences were annotated with PyIR, a Python wrapper for IgBLAST v1.9, and V/J genes and CDR3 were assigned using IMGT germline references. Reads with weak V/J assignments (E-value above 1e-6), missing CDR3, stop codons, out-of-frame junctions, or ambiguous translated residues were removed. V3J clonotypes were defined by identical inferred V gene, J gene, and CDR3 amino acid sequence. Percentage overlap between repertoires was computed as shared unique clonotypes divided by the size of the smaller repertoire. Three approaches were used to assess repertoire richness: RTK rarefaction, the Chao1 estimator, and Recon v2.1 estimates of unobserved clonotypes. OLGA was used to compute generation probabilities for all TCRbeta clonotypes that the gDNA method yielded from a few donors. TCRdb holds this immuneACCESS table with in-frame rearrangements only. Some clones are missing; in checked studies, unresolved V genes explain under half, and the rest has no known cause. D and trimming were read from the DNA, whereas the V and J calls and clone size are those reported in that table. The sample table holds over a million clones, of which around 78% were seen once. The top ten clonotypes cover roughly 0.62% of the sample.

Donors were healthy HIV-negative adults with no recently reported acute infections or vaccinations. Every donor was a Caucasian adult residing in Nashville, Tennessee, USA. Magnetic negative selection was used to enrich CD4+ T cells, after which naive cells were positively selected on CD45RA and the negative fraction became the memory subset. After blood collection by leukapheresis, PBMCs were isolated using Ficoll-Histopaque density gradient centrifugation and then cryopreserved in the vapor phase of liquid nitrogen. Analytical flow cytometry was used to check the purity and quantity of every magnetically sorted T cell population. Genomic DNA was isolated from each sorted fraction and quantified by UV absorbance on a Nanodrop 2000c. Spanning cysteine to phenylalanine, the CDR3 consists of 14 amino acids. This entry keeps only the CDR3 DNA: 42 bases, framed from base 1. V loses 5 bases of germline sequence and J loses 0 bases, and the interval between the two ends is 8 bases. CDR1 ENHRY and CDR2 SYGVKD were looked up in the germline V gene.

The sequencing input was memory CD4+ T cells from PBMCs. The cell subset or site label, as the study defines it: CD45RA-negative fraction. The rearranged segments are TRBV10-3 and TRBJ1-3; confidence is insufficient to name the D gene. This clonotype was obtained from a man between 18 and 35 years old in good health. Some clones in this sample may be carry-over from other donors' samples. This receptor has the CDR3 CAISPTISGNTIYF. The nucleotides are TGTGCCATCAGTCCCACAATCTCTGGAAACACCATATATTTT.